The T cell receptor (beta chain) under discussion was sequenced for a study of shared clonotypes between healthy human individuals. Sequenced by immunoSEQ multiplex PCR; TCRdb stores in-frame clones only, minus some. The sample consists of under 1 million clones, more than 85% of them appearing once. Germline values: CDR1 SGHRS, CDR2 YFSETQ. V gave up 0 bases and J gave up 4 bases, with 7 bases separating them. The CDR3 covers 13 residues. Naive CD8 cells lacked CD45RO and underwent positive selection for CCR7, leaving out terminally differentiated effector memory CD45RA+ cells. In this sample, this clone turned up once.

The sequenced sample was naive CD8+ T cells sorted from blood. The chain uses TRBV5-1 and TRBJ1-1; D not certain. This clonotype originated in a man aged 25 to 40 in good health. The CDR3 DNA reads TGCGCCAGCAGCTTGGAAGGGTTCACTGAAGCTTTCTTT. It encodes CASSLEGFTEAFF.